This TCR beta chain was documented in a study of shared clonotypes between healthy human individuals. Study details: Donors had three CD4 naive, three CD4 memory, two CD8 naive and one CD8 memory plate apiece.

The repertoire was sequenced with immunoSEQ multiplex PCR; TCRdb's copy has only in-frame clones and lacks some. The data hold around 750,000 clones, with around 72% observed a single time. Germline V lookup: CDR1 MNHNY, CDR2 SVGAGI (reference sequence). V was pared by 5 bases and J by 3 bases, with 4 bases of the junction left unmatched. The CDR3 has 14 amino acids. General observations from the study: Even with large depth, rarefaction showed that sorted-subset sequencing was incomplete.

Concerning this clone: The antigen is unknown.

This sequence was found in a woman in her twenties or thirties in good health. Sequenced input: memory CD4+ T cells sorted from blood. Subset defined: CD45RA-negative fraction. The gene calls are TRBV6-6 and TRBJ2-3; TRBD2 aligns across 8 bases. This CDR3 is CASSPGGGTDTQYF. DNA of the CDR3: TGTGCCAGCAGTCCCGGGGGGGGGACAGATACGCAGTATTTT.